This TCR beta chain was sequenced for a study of blood T cell repertoires in COVID-19. The overall study: Acute and convalescent COVID-19 specimens originated in the United States, Italy and Spain. The analysed material was cDNA or gDNA that came from T cells, B-cell-depleted T cells, or PBMCs.

Original processing methods: How many nucleated cells were present was estimated from reference gene primer amplification. Data came from immunoSEQ multiplex PCR; TCRdb stores just in-frame clones and leaves some out. Clone size and V and J calls were adopted from that table, with D and trimming inferred from the DNA. The sample has about 88,000 clones, roughly nine tenths seen once. This clone was seen a few times. V dropped 8 bases and J dropped 7 bases, with 20 bases sitting between them. The CDR3 extends over 15 amino acids. CDR1 is MNHEY, CDR2 SVGEGT, per germline. Sample: peripheral blood. This TCR was sampled from a human donor with active COVID-19. The donor label of this sample is uncertain. This chain connects TRBV6-2 or TRBV6-3 to TRBJ2-2; maybe TRBD1 (5 bases). The CDR3 sequence is CASGHRPTANGELFF. CDR3 DNA: TGTGCCAGCGGCCACCGACCGACAGCTAACGGGGAGCTGTTTTTT.